This is a list of T cell receptor beta chains from one sample in a study of T-cell memory formation after mild COVID-19. Each CDR3 protein is one row after TCRdb ran MiXCR on the 5' RACE reads. Of 560,000 or so distinct CDR3 sequences listed, 17% are singletons. Sequencing was performed on PBMCs or a T cell subset sorted from them (not recorded which). The receptors here all came from an adult woman who had mild COVID-19 (a few samples of this study predate the infection). Cell type and time point are not known. Both conserved end residues are part of each CDR3. The D gene is left open where the match is weak. A clone size is listed for some rows: how often the clone was seen (once, few, many), or a class if it is expanded.

>TRBV6-5|-|TRBJ2-2|many
TGTGCCAGCAGTTACTGGGGGGAAACCGGGGAGCTGTTTTTT
CASSYWGETGELFF
>TRBV24-1|TRBD2|TRBJ2-3|-
TGTGCCACCAGTGATTTGCGGCGGGAGGAGGGCCGTATTACGCAGTATTTT
CATSDLRREEGRITQYF
>TRBV7-8|-|TRBJ1-5|-
TGTGCCAGCAGCTTAGCGGAAGATCAGCCCCAGCATTTT
CASSLAEDQPQHF
>TRBV6-1|-|TRBJ1-2|-
TGTGCCAGCAGTGAAGCAGACAGGACCTATGGCTACACCTTC
CASSEADRTYGYTF
>TRBV10-2|-|TRBJ1-2|few
TGCGCCAGCAGTGAGTCGAGGGGGGCGGACGGCTACACCTTC
CASSESRGADGYTF
>TRBV4-1|-|TRBJ2-7|many
TGCGCCAGCAGCCCGAAAGGCCAGAGCTACGAGCAGTACTTC
CASSPKGQSYEQYF
>TRBV30|TRBD2|TRBJ2-3|-
TGTGCCTGGAGTCGCAGCGGGAGTAGTGCAGATACGCAGTATTTT
CAWSRSGSSADTQYF
>TRBV6-2/TRBV6-3|-|TRBJ1-1|-
TGTGCCAGCAGGTCGAATAAAGGGGTCGTCACTGAAGCTTTCTTT
CASRSNKGVVTEAFF
>TRBV6-6|TRBD1|TRBJ1-2|few
TGTGCCAGCAGTTTACCATCGGGACAGAACTATGGCTACACCTTC
CASSLPSGQNYGYTF
>TRBV25-1|-|TRBJ2-2|-
TGTGCCAGCAGTTTCCCTGGTCTCACCGGGGAGCTGTTTTTT
CASSFPGLTGELFF
>TRBV27|TRBD1|TRBJ2-1|many
TGTGCCAGCACCGAAACAGGGGGCAGATCCTACAATGAGCAGTTCTTC
CASTETGGRSYNEQFF
>TRBV4-3|TRBD1|TRBJ1-4|-
TGCGCCAGCAGCCAAGATAAGGTCAGGACAGGATTTAATGAAAAACTGTTTTTT
CASSQDKVRTGFNEKLFF